This T cell receptor (beta chain) was identified during a study of cytomegalovirus exposure and HLA in healthy donors. Findings and limits, study-wide: In vitro work confirmed that three CMV-associated chains recognize CMV antigens. The study recorded fewer than 200 TCR beta chains that were cytomegalovirus-associated. Cytomegalovirus status was reportedly diagnosed by the classifier with high sensitivity and specificity.

The CDR3 length is 14 residues. CDR1 is SNHLY and CDR2 is FYNNEI in the germline V gene. V shed 4 bases, J shed 3 bases, and the junction held 4 bases outside the gene matches. The data were produced by immunoSEQ multiplex PCR, yet TCRdb's version contains in-frame clones alone and is incomplete. The data show 260,000 or so clones, less than 95% seen once. As regards this clone: Its antigen remains unidentified.

The rearrangement links TRBV2 to TRBJ2-7; 9 nucleotides line up with TRBD2. Specimen: PBMCs. The sequence derives from a woman aged 30 to 39 in good health and CMV-seronegative. Here the CDR3 reads CASSGSSGVYEQYF. Here the CDR3 DNA reads TGTGCCAGCAGTGGTTCTAGCGGGGTCTACGAGCAGTACTTC. Supplemented by reference TRBV2 and TRBJ2-7, the full variable domain reads EPEVTQTPSHQVTQMGQEVILRCVPISNHLYFYWYRQILGQKVEFLVSFYNNEISEKSEIFDDQFSVERPDGSNFTLKIRSTKLEDSAMYFCASSGSSGVYEQYFGPGTRLTVT.